A single sample gave rise to the 25 T cell receptor beta chains below, sequenced in a study of cytomegalovirus exposure and HLA in healthy donors. PCR amplification relied on 60 Vbeta primers (plus 13 Jbeta primers). Clones were sequenced by immunoSEQ multiplex PCR, and TCRdb holds only the in-frame ones, with some missing. This table has about 200,000 clones, roughly 80% appearing once. Sequenced sample: PBMCs. The receptors stem from a male donor in good health and CMV-seropositive.

To note about this clone: One junction end disagrees with the germline gene, perhaps due to a read error. J is TRBJ2-2 and V is TRBV5-4; possible D gene TRBD2, 5 bases. This CDR3 comprises 15 residues. Germline CDR1 and CDR2: SGHNT and YYREEE (reference sequence). The chain's CDR3 is CASSLAELNTGEPFF. CDR3 in DNA: TGTGCCAGCAGCTTGGCCGAGTTGAACACCGGGGAGCCGTTTTTT.

This clone showed up just once. V usage is TRBV18 and J usage is TRBJ2-5; no clear D. This CDR3 has 15 amino acids. V was shortened by 0 bases and J by 2 bases, with 10 bases between the two germline ends. Looked up from germline, CDR1 is KGHSH and CDR2 is LQKENI. CDR3 DNA sequence: TGTGCCAGCTCACCACCGAGGCCACCGCAAGAGACCCAGTACTTC. Translation gives CASSPPRPPQETQYF.

The chain recombines TRBV4-1 with TRBJ2-5, with unresolved D. With the DNA end fitting TRBJ2-7 better, the J assignment may be wrong. Germline V gives CDR1 MGHRA, CDR2 YSYEKL. This CDR3 contains 13 residues. The CDR3 protein is CASSQGLSYEQYF. CDR3 coding DNA: TGCGCCAGCAGCCAAGGTCTCTCCTACGAGCAGTACTTC.

This clone was observed a few times. The chain carries TRBV10-3 and TRBJ1-1; unclear D gene. From germline, CDR1 is ENHRY and CDR2 SYGVKD. V gave up 5 bases and J gave up 0 bases, with 4 bases separating them. The CDR3 length is 12 residues. CDR3 residues: CAISNMNTEAFF. The DNA of the CDR3 is TGTGCCATCAGTAACATGAACACTGAAGCTTTCTTT.

The chain uses TRBV5-4 and TRBJ2-3; D remains ambiguous. The germline V and J ends were trimmed by 7 bases and 0 bases, with 9 bases remaining between them. Germline V gene data show CDR1 as SGHNT and CDR2 as YYREEE (reference sequence). The CDR3 extends over 13 amino acids. CDR3 protein: CASSPTSTDTQYF. The CDR3 DNA follows: TGTGCCAGCTCCCCCACTAGCACAGATACGCAGTATTTT.

This rearrangement joins TRBV6-6 to TRBJ2-7; D not certain. V gave up 3 bases and J gave up 5 bases, with 14 bases separating them. CDR1 and CDR2 from the germline V gene are MNHNY and SVGAGI (reference sequence). CDR3 length: 14 residues. The CDR3 spells CASSYNNNPNEQYF. The CDR3 bases are TGTGCCAGCAGTTATAACAACAACCCGAACGAGCAGTACTTC.

This chain uses TRBV4-3 with TRBJ2-7; TRBD1 matches at 8 bases. The germline gives CDR1 LGHNA, CDR2 YSLEER. The ends lost 4 bases at V and 3 bases at J; junction bases unmatched: 5. This CDR3 is built from 14 residues. CDR3 nucleotides: TGCGCCAGCAGCCCTTCACAGGGGGACTACGAGCAGTACTTC. It codes for CASSPSQGDYEQYF.

This clone was counted a few times. The V call is TRBV5-4, the J call TRBJ2-7; 8 positions agree with TRBD1. With V trimmed by 1 base and J by 2 bases, 11 bases remained unmatched. Germline assignment: CDR1 SGHNT and CDR2 YYREEE (reference sequence). This CDR3 contains 17 residues. This CDR3 reads CASSLPEGQVSPYEQYF. The DNA of the CDR3 is TGTGCCAGCAGCTTGCCGGAGGGACAGGTATCTCCCTACGAGCAGTACTTC.

This sequence joins TRBV5-1 and TRBJ1-5, with D maybe TRBD1 (5 bases). The CDR3 contains 12 residues. Germline CDR1 and CDR2: SGHRS and YFSETQ. The V and J ends lost 0 bases and 11 bases respectively, with 9 bases between them. Here the CDR3 DNA reads TGCGCCAGCAGCTTGGAAGGGGATGCCCAGCATTTT. It is translated as CASSLEGDAQHF.

V is TRBV9 and J is TRBJ2-2; TRBD1 might be the D (5 bases). Germline V gene lookup returns CDR1 SGDLS and CDR2 YYNGEE. With 0 bases removed from V and 8 bases from J, the gap between germline ends came to 17 bases. CDR3 length equals 16 residues. CDR3 in DNA: TGTGCCAGCAGCGTAGTCGAAGGGGTGGGGTTAGGGGAGCTGTTTTTT. As protein: CASSVVEGVGLGELFF.

CDR3: CASSQGRGATEAFF. The CDR3 DNA follows: TGTGCCAGCAGCCAGGGCAGGGGAGCCACTGAAGCTTTCTTT. V gene TRBV4-2 combines with J gene TRBJ1-1, with a possible D match to TRBD1 (6 bases). CDR3 size: 14 residues. From germline, CDR1 is LGHNA and CDR2 YNFKEQ. Trimming took 3 bases from V and 4 from J, leaving 12 bases between them.

A single count supports this clone. The V call is TRBV5-6, the J call TRBJ1-2; D unresolved. V lost 0 bases to trimming and J lost 8 bases, with 11 bases between them. This CDR3 has 13 amino acids. Germline CDR1 reads SGHDT; CDR2 reads YYEEEE. DNA for the CDR3: TGTGCCAGCAGCTTGGGCAGGCGAGGGGGCTACACCTTC. Translation: CASSLGRRGGYTF.

This sequence joins TRBV5-5 and TRBJ2-2; TRBD1 agrees at 8 bases. This CDR3 contains 16 residues. The germline CDR1 and CDR2 sequences are SGHKS and YYEKEE (reference sequence). V shed 4 bases, J shed 6 bases, and the junction held 11 bases outside the gene matches. In nucleotides, the CDR3 is TGTGCCAGCAGCATACCGGGACAGGCGGAGGCCGGGGAGCTGTTTTTT. Amino acids: CASSIPGQAEAGELFF. The full variable domain, with the rest looked up from reference TRBV5-5 and TRBJ2-2, is DAGVTQSPTHLIKTRGQQVTLRCSPISGHKSVSWYQQVLGQGPQFIFQYYEKEERGRGNFPDRFSARQFPNYSSELNVNALLLGDSALYLCASSIPGQAEAGELFFGEGSRLTVL.

This clone was detected once. The gene calls are TRBV10-3 and TRBJ2-2, with D maybe TRBD2 (7 bases). V shed 10 bases and J shed 1 base, with 13 bases lying between them. CDR1 ENHRY and CDR2 SYGVKD come from the germline V gene. This CDR3 contains 14 residues. For the CDR3, the DNA is TGTGCCACTCGGGGGGCTTTGAACACCGGGGAGCTGTTTTTT. Protein: CATRGALNTGELFF.

The V call is TRBV5-1, the J call TRBJ1-1, with D unresolved. The V gene lost 1 base and the J gene lost 0 bases, with 10 bases spanning the gap. Germline lookup yields CDR1 SGHRS and CDR2 YFSETQ. This CDR3 comprises 15 residues. The CDR3 nucleotides are TGCGCCAGCAGCTTGAAAGAGGGCCTGAACACTGAAGCTTTCTTT. Translation gives CASSLKEGLNTEAFF. The full variable domain, completed using reference TRBV5-1 and TRBJ1-1, is KAGVTQTPRYLIKTRGQQVTLSCSPISGHRSVSWYQQTPGQGLQFLFEYFSETQRNKGNFPGRFSGRQFSNSRSEMNVSTLELGDSALYLCASSLKEGLNTEAFFGQGTRLTVV.

The gene calls are TRBV27 and TRBJ2-1; unclear D gene. The CDR3 totals 16 residues. The V and J ends lost 1 base and 0 bases respectively, with 10 bases between them. Germline V lookup: CDR1 MNHEY, CDR2 SMNVEV (reference sequence). CDR3 in amino acids: CASSLLERSSYNEQFF. CDR3 sequence (DNA): TGTGCCAGCAGTTTATTGGAGCGCTCCTCCTACAATGAGCAGTTCTTC.

V usage is TRBV2 and J usage is TRBJ1-2; weak D call: TRBD1 (5 bases). V was cut by 7 bases and J by 8 bases, with 20 bases left in between. There are 14 residues in the CDR3. The germline gives CDR1 SNHLY, CDR2 FYNNEI. CDR3 in amino acids: CASTRDLVDRGYTF. Here the CDR3 DNA reads TGTGCCAGCACCAGGGATTTGGTGGATCGAGGCTACACCTTC.

This chain uses TRBV11-3 with TRBJ2-3; 8 nucleotides line up with TRBD2. Germline assignment: CDR1 SGHNT and CDR2 YENEEA. The junction had 8 bases not matched to a gene; V was cut back by 5 bases and J by 4 bases. CDR3 length: 15 residues. Written as DNA, the CDR3 is TGTGCCAGCAGCCCCGGACTAGCTTGGCCAGATACGCAGTATTTT. It codes for CASSPGLAWPDTQYF.

V gene TRBV18 combines with J gene TRBJ1-1; TRBD1 agrees at 10 bases. CDR3 length equals 16 residues. Per the germline V gene, CDR1 is KGHSH and CDR2 is LQKENI. Trimming removed 2 bases from V and 5 bases from J; junction bases left unmatched: 8. Written as DNA, the CDR3 is TGTGCCAGCTCACCAGGAGGGACAGGGGTTCATACTGAAGCTTTCTTT. This gives the protein CASSPGGTGVHTEAFF.

The chain employs TRBV7-2 and TRBJ2-7; 9 bases match TRBD2. The junction had 6 bases not matched to a gene; V was cut back by 2 bases and J by 4 bases. CDR3 size: 15 residues. CDR1 is SGHTA, CDR2 FQGNSA, per germline. DNA of the CDR3: TGTGCCAGCAGCTTATCAGCGGGAGGTTTGTACGAGCAGTACTTC. This encodes CASSLSAGGLYEQYF.

The chain recombines TRBV4-3 with TRBJ1-1; 11 bases align to TRBD1. Germline V CDR1 and CDR2: LGHNA, YSLEER. This CDR3 has 15 amino acids. Germline trimming cut 1 base from V and 10 bases from J; bases unmatched to any gene: 8. The DNA of the CDR3 is TGCGCCAGCAGCCAAGCTTCGGGACAGGGGGTGAGAGCTTTCTTT. Encoded protein: CASSQASGQGVRAFF.

V and J are TRBV19 and TRBJ2-1, with D unclear. Germline V gene data show CDR1 as LNHDA and CDR2 as SQIVND (reference sequence). V was clipped by 5 bases and J by 8 bases, with 13 bases between them. The CDR3 spans 13 residues. CDR3 nucleotides: TGTGCCAGTAGTCCCCAGGTTCAGGATGAGCAGTTCTTC. Translated, it gives CASSPQVQDEQFF.

The chain is built from TRBV28 and TRBJ2-7; D ambiguous. Germline values: CDR1 MDHEN, CDR2 SYDVKM. V was trimmed by 4 bases and J by 4 bases, leaving 5 bases between them. This CDR3 has 11 amino acids. CDR3 in amino acids: CASSSSYEQYF. DNA of the CDR3: TGTGCCAGCAGTTCCTCGTACGAGCAGTACTTC.

The chain uses TRBV7-2 and TRBJ1-1, with 9 bases fitting TRBD1. CDR1 is SGHTA and CDR2 is FQGNSA in the germline V gene. Trimming took 5 bases from V and 1 from J; bases not matched to a gene: 8. There are 16 residues in the CDR3. CDR3 sequence reads: CASSVRQGVRNTEAFF. In DNA, the CDR3 is TGTGCCAGCAGCGTACGACAGGGGGTTAGGAACACTGAAGCTTTCTTT.

V gene TRBV5-4 combines with J gene TRBJ1-1; 10 nucleotides agree with TRBD1. This CDR3 region has 18 residues. CDR1 and CDR2 from the germline V gene are SGHNT and YYREEE (reference sequence). V was clipped by 4 bases and J by 5 bases; unmatched bases: 17. DNA of the CDR3: TGTGCCAGCAGCCCGTCCGACAGGGGGCGGTTAAGGGGTACTGAAGCTTTCTTT. Translating gives CASSPSDRGRLRGTEAFF.